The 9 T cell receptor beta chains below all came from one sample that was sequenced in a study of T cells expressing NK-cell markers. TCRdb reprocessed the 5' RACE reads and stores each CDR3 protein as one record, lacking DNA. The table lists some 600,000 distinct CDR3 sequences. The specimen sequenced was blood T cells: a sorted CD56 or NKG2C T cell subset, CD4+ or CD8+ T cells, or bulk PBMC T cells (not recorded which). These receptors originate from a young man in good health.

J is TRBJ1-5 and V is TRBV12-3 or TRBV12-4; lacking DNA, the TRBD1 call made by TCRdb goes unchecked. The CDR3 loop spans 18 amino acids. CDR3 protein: CASSLVAGAMRGNQPQHF.

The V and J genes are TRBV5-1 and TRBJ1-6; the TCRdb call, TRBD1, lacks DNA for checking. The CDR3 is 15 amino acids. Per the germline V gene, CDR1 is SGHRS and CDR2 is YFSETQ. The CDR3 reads CASSLDWGPLIPLHF.

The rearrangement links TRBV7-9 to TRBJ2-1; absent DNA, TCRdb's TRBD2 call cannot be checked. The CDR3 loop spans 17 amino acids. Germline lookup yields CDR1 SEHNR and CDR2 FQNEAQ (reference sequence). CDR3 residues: CASSLAPASPLSNEQFF.

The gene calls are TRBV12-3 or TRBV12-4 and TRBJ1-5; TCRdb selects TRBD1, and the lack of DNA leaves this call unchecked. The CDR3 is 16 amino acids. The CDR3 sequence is CASRETGGVGNQPQHF.

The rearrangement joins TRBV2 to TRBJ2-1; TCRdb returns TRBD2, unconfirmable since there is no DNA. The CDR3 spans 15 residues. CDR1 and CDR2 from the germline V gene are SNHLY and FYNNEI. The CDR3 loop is CASSAGEFSYNEQFF. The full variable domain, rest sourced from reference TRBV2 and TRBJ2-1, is EPEVTQTPSHQVTQMGQEVILRCVPISNHLYFYWYRQILGQKVEFLVSFYNNEISEKSEIFDDQFSVERPDGSNFTLKIRSTKLEDSAMYFCASSAGEFSYNEQFFGPGTRLTVL.

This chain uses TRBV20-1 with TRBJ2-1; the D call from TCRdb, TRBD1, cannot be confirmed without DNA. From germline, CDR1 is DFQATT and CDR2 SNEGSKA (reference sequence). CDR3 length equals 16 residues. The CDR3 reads CSANLRSPLRSNEQFF.

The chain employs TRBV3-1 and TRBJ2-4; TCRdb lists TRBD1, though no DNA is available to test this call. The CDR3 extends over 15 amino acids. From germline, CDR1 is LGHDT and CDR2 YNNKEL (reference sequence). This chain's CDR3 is CASSQEGQIKNIQYF.

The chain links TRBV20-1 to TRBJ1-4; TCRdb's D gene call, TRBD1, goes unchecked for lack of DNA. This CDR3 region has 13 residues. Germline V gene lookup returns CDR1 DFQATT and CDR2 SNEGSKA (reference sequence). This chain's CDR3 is CSARAGPNEKLFF.

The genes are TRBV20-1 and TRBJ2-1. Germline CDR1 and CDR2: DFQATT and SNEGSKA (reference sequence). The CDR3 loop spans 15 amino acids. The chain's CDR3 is CSAREITDGYNEQFF.